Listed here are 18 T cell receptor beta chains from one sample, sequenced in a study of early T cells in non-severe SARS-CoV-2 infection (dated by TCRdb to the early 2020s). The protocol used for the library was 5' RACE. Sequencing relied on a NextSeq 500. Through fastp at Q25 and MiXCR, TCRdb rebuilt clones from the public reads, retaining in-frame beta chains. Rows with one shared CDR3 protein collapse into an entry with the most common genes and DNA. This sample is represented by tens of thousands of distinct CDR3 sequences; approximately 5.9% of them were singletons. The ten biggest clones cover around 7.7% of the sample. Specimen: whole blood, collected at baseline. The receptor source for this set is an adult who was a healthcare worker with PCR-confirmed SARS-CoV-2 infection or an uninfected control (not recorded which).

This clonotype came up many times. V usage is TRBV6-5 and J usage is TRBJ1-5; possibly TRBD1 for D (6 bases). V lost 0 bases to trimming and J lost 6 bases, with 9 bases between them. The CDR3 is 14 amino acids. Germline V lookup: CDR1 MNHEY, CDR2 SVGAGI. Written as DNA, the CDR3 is TGTGCCAGCAGTTACTCCAGGGGTTTTCAGCCCCAGCATTTT. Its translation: CASSYSRGFQPQHF.

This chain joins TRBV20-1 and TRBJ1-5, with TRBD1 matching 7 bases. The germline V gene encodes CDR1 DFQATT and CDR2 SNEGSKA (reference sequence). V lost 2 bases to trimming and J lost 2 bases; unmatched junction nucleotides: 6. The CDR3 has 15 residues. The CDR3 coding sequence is TGCAGTGCTAGACAGGGGGAGTCCGGCAATCAGCCCCAGCATTTT. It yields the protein CSARQGESGNQPQHF.

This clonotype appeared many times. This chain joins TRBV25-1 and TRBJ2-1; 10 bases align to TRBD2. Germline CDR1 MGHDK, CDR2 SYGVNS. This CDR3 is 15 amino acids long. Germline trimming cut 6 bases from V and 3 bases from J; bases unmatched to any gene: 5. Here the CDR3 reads CASSPLAGSYNEQFF. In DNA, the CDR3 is TGTGCCAGCAGCCCACTAGCGGGGAGCTACAATGAGCAGTTCTTC.

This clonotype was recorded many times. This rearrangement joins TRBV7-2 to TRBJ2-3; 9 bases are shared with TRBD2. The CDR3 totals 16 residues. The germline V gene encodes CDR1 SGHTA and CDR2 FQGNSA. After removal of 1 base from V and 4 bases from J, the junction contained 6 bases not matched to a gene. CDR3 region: CASSLGAGGPPDTQYF. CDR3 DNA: TGTGCCAGCAGCTTAGGAGCGGGGGGACCCCCAGATACGCAGTATTTT.

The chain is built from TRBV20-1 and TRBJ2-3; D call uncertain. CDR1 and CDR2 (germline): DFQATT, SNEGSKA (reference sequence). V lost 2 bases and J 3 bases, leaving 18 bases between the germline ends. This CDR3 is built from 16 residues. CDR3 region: CSARRVMGIETDTQYF. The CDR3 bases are TGCAGTGCTAGACGTGTTATGGGGATCGAGACAGATACGCAGTATTTT.

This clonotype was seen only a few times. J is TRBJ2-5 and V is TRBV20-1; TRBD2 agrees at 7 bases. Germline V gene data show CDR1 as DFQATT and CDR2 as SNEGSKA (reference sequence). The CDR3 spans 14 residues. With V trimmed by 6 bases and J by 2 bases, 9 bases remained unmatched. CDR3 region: CSARKAGRQETQYF. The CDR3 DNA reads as TGCAGTGCCAGAAAAGCGGGGCGTCAAGAGACCCAGTACTTC.

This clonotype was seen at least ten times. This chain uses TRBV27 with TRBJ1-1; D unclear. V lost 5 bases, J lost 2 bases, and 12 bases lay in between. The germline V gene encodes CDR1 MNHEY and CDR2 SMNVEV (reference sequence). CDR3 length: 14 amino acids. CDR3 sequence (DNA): TGTGCCAGCAGTAGAACCGGGCTCAACACTGAAGCTTTCTTT. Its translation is CASSRTGLNTEAFF.

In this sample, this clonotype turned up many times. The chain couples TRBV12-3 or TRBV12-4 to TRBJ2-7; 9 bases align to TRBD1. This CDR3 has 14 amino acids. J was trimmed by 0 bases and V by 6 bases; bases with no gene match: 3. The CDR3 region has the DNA TGTGCCAGCAGCGGGACAGGGCTCTCCTACGAGCAGTACTTC. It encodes CASSGTGLSYEQYF.

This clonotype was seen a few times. The DNA of the CDR3 is TGTGCCTGGAGTGTAATGACAGGGCCTAACTATGGCTACACCTTC. It yields the protein CAWSVMTGPNYGYTF. The V gene is TRBV30, the J gene TRBJ1-2; 7 positions match TRBD1. Germline V CDR1 and CDR2: GTSNPN, SVGIG (reference sequence). This CDR3 is built from 15 residues. The trim removed 0 bases at V and 0 bases at J, leaving 4 bases unmatched.

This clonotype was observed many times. This chain's CDR3 is CASSLFRDNNSPLHF. The CDR3 DNA reads TGTGCCAGCAGCCTCTTCCGGGACAATAATTCACCCCTCCACTTT. The genes are TRBV7-6 and TRBJ1-6, with D possibly matching TRBD1 (6 bases). V lost 5 bases to trimming and J lost 5 bases, with 13 bases between them. Per germline, CDR1 SGHVS and CDR2 FNYEAQ. The CDR3 covers 15 residues.

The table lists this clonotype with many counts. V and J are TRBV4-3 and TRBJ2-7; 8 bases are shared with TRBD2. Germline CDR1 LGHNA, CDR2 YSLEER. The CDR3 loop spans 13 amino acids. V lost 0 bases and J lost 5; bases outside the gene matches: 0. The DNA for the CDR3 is TGCGCCAGCAGCCAAGACGGGGGGGACGAGCAGTACTTC. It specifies CASSQDGGDEQYF.

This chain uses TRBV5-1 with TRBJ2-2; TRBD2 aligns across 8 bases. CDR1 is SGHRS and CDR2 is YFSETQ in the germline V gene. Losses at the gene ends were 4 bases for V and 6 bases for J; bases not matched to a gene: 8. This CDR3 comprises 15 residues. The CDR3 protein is CASSPGQAGAGELFF. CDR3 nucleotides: TGCGCCAGCAGCCCCGGACAAGCGGGAGCCGGGGAGCTGTTTTTT.

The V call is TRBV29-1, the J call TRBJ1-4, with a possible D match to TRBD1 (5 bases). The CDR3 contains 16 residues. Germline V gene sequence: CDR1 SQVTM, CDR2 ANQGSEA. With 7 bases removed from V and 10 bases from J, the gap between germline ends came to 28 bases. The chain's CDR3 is CSAGDSGAGGAGKLFF. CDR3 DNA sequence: TGCAGCGCCGGGGATTCTGGCGCGGGAGGGGCCGGAAAACTGTTTTTT.

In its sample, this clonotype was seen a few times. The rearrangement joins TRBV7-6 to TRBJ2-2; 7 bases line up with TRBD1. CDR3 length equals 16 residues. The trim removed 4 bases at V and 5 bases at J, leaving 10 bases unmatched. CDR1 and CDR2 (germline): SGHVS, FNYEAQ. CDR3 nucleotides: TGTGCCAGCAGCTCAGGACAGGCCCGAAGTACCGGGGAGCTGTTTTTT. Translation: CASSSGQARSTGELFF.

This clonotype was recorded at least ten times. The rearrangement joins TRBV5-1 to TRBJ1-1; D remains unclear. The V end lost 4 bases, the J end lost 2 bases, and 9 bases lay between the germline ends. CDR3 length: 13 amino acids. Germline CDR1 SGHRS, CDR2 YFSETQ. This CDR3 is CASSAQVNTEAFF. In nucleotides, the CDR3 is TGCGCCAGCAGCGCGCAGGTAAACACTGAAGCTTTCTTT.

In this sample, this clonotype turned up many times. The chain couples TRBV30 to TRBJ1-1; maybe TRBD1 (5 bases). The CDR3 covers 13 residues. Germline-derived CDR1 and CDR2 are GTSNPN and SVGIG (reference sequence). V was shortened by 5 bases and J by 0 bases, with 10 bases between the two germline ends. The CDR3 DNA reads TGTGCCTGGGTGGGACGATTGAACACTGAAGCTTTCTTT. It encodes CAWVGRLNTEAFF.

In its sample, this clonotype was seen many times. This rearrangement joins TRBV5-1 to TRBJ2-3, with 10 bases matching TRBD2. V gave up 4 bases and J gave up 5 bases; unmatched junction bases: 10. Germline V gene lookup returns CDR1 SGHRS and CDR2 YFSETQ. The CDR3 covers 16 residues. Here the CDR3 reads CASSLRTSGVRDTQYF. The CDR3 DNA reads TGCGCCAGCAGCCTCCGGACTAGCGGTGTGAGAGATACGCAGTATTTT.

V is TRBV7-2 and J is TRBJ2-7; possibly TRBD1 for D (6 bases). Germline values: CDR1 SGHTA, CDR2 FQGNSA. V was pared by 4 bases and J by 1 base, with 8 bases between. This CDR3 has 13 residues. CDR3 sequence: CASSSGQSYEQYF. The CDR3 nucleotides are TGTGCCAGCAGCTCAGGACAGTCCTACGAGCAGTACTTC.